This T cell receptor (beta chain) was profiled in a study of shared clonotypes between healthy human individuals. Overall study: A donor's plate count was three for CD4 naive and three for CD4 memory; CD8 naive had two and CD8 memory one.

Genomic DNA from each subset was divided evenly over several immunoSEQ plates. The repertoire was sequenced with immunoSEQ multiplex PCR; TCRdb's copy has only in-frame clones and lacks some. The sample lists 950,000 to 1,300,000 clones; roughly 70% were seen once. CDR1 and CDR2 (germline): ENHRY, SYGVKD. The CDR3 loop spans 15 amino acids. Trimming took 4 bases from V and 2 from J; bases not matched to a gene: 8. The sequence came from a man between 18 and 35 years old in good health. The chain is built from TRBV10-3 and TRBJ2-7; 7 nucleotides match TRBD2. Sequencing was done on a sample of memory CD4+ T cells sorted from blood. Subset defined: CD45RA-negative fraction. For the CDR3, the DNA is TGTGCCATCAGTGCGATCGGGGAGGGACCCTACGAGCAGTACTTC. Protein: CAISAIGEGPYEQYF.